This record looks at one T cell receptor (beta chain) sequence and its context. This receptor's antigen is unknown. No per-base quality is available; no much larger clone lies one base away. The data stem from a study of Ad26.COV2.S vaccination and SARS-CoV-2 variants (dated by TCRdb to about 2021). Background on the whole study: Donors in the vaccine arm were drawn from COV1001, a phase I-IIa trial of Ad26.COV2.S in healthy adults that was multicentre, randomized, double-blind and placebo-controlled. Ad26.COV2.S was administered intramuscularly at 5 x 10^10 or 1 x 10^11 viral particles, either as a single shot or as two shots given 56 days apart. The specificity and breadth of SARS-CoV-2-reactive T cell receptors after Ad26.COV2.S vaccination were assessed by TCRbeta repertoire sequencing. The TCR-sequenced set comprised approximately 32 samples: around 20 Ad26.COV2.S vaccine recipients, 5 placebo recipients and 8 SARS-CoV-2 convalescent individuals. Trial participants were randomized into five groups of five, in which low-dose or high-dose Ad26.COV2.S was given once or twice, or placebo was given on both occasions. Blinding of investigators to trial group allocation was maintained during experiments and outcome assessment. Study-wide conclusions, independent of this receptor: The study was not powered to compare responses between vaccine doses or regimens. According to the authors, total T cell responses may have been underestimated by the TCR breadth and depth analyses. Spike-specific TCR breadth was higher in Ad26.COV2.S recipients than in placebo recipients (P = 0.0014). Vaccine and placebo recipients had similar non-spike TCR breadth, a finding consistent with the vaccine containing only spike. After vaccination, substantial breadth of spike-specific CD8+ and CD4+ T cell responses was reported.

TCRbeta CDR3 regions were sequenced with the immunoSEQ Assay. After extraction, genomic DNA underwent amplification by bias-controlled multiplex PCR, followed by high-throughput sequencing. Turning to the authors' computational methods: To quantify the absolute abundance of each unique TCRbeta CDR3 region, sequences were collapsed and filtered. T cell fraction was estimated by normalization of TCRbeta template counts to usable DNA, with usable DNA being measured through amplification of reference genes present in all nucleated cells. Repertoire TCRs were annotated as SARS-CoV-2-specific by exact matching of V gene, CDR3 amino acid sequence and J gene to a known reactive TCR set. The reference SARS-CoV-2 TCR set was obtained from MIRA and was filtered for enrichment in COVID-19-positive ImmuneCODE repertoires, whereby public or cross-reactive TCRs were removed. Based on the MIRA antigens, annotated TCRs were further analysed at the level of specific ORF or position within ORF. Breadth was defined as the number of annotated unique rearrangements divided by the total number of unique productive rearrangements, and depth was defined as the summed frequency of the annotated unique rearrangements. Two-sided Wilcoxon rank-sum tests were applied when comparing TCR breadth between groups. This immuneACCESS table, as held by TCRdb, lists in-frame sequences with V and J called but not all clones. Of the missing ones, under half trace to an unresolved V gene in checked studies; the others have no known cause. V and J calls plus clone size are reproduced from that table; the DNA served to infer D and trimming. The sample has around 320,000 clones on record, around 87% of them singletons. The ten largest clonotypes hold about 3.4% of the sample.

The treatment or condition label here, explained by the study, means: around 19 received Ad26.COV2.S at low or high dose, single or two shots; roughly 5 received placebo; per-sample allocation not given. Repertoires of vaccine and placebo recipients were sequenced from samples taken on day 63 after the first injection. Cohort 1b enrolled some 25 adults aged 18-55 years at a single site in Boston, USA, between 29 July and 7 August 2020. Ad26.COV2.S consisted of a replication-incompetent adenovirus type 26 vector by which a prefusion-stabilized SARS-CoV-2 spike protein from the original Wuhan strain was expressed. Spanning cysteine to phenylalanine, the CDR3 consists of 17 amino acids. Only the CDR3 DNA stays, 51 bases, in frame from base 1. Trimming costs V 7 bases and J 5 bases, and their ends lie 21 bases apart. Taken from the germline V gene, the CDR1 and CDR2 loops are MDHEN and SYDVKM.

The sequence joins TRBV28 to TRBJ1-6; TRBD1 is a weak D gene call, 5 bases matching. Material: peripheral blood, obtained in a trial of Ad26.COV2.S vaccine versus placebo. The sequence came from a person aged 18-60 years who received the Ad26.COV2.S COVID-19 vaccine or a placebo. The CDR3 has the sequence CASKKLGVYTDNSPLHF. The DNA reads TGTGCCAGCAAAAAGCTAGGGGTATACACGGATAATTCACCCCTCCACTTT.